This T cell receptor beta chain stems from a study of blood T cells in healthy people across ages. Broader study findings: More naive CD4+ cells and higher diversity were found in long-lived than in aged donors. The recorded TCR beta diversity per million T cells decreased in a roughly linear manner with age.

Trimming shortened V by 4 bases and J by 4 bases, and 15 bases separated the two germline ends. Germline CDR1 MGHRA, CDR2 YSYEKL. The CDR3 has 15 amino acids. A sample-barcoded 5' primer and a J-beta primer mix were used in a second PCR of roughly 6 to 11 cycles. Researchers report that a template-switch adaptor with 12 random nucleotides tagged each cDNA molecule. From each sample, at least 2.5 million paired-end reads containing CDR3 were obtained. TCRdb reprocessed the 5' RACE reads with MiXCR, giving one entry per CDR3 protein. The sample contains about 1.4 million distinct CDR3 sequences, roughly 60% of which appear only once. Concerning this clonotype itself: Its specificity is unknown.

Sequenced: blood. The V gene is TRBV4-1, the J gene TRBJ2-3, with D perhaps matching TRBD2 (6 bases). This clonotype originated in a man in his late teens or twenties in good health. CDR3 in DNA: TGCGCCAGCAGCCTCCGACCCGCTAGCGCAGATACGCAGTATTTT. Translation: CASSLRPASADTQYF.